The 6 T cell receptor beta chains presented below share a single source sample, sequenced in a study of intratumoral heterogeneity in liver cancer. The hepatocellular carcinoma nodule was sampled at distinct, geographically separated regions. Measured with immunoSEQ multiplex PCR; TCRdb has only the in-frame clones, and not every one. The sample carries 5,000 to 7,500 clones, 60% to 75% recorded once. The material sequenced was tumor tissue, taken before any cancer treatment. Receptors originate from a woman in her seventies with hepatocellular carcinoma.

The rearrangement joins TRBV6-5 to TRBJ2-7; D call uncertain. The CDR3 runs 13 residues. Germline V gene sequence: CDR1 MNHEY, CDR2 SVGAGI. The ends were cut back, 6 bases at V and 3 bases at J, with 12 bases in the middle. The CDR3 spells CASSLIGSYEQYF. The CDR3 DNA follows: TGTGCCAGCAGCCTGATAGGCAGCTACGAGCAGTACTTC.

The chain couples TRBV7-2 to TRBJ2-1, with TRBD2 identical over 12 bases. The CDR3 totals 18 residues. The V gene's germline CDR1 is SGHTA and CDR2 FQGNSA. J lost 5 bases, V lost 2 bases, and 10 bases had no gene match. The chain's CDR3 is CASSLLVLAGGRDNEQFF. The CDR3 DNA sequence: TGTGCCAGCAGCTTATTGGTTCTAGCGGGAGGGCGAGACAATGAGCAGTTCTTC. The full variable domain, completed using reference TRBV7-2 and TRBJ2-1, is GAGVSQSPSNKVTEKGKDVELRCDPISGHTALYWYRQSLGQGLEFLIYFQGNSAPDKSGLPSDRFSAERTGGSVSTLTIQRTQQEDSAVYLCASSLLVLAGGRDNEQFFGPGTRLTVL.

The chain carries TRBV7-9 and TRBJ2-3, with TRBD2 identical over 14 bases. CDR1 SEHNR and CDR2 FQNEAQ come from the germline V gene (reference sequence). With 5 bases clipped from V and 6 bases from J, the junction kept 10 bases outside the gene matches. The CDR3 spans 17 residues. The CDR3 nucleotides read TGTGCCAGCAGCGCAGGGACTAGCGGGAGTACTGGGGATACGCAGTATTTT. This sequence encodes CASSAGTSGSTGDTQYF.

The chain combines TRBV24-1 with TRBJ2-1; TRBD1 agrees at 8 bases. CDR3 length: 16 amino acids. Germline-derived CDR1 and CDR2 are KGHDR and SFDVKD. Trimming removed 3 bases from V and 7 bases from J; junction bases left unmatched: 10. CDR3: CATSDLKTGVGNEQFF. The CDR3 bases are TGTGCCACCAGTGATCTAAAGACAGGGGTCGGGAATGAGCAGTTCTTC.

The chain has TRBV5-1 and TRBJ2-3; D unresolved. Germline V gives CDR1 SGHRS, CDR2 YFSETQ. Trimming removed 0 bases from V and 4 bases from J, with 9 bases in between. The CDR3 runs 14 residues. CDR3 nucleotide sequence: TGCGCCAGCAGCTTGGGCATTAAAGCAGATACGCAGTATTTT. Its protein product is CASSLGIKADTQYF.

The chain couples TRBV5-1 to TRBJ1-1, with D possibly being TRBD1 (5 bases). The V gene's germline CDR1 is SGHRS and CDR2 YFSETQ. The CDR3 extends over 15 amino acids. V was trimmed by 1 base and J by 2 bases, leaving 12 bases between them. CDR3 amino acids: CASSLIGRENTEAFF. The CDR3 nucleotides are TGCGCCAGCAGCTTGATCGGCAGGGAAAACACTGAAGCTTTCTTT.